The 4 T cell receptor beta chains presented below share a single source sample, sequenced in a study of T cell responses to AZD1222 COVID-19 vaccine. Clones were read by immunoSEQ multiplex PCR, and TCRdb kept only the in-frame ones, dropping some. The data contain 90,000 to 120,000 clones, approximately 89% of them singletons. The starting material was peripheral blood, obtained on day 0 of MenACWY control vaccination. These receptor sequences come from an adult in good health.

The gene calls are TRBV7-2 and TRBJ2-3; D gene unclear. Germline V lookup: CDR1 SGHTA, CDR2 FQGNSA. The length of the CDR3 is 12 residues. V was clipped by 5 bases and J by 5 bases, with 8 bases between them. CDR3 amino acids: CASSRDRDTQYF. CDR3 in DNA: TGTGCCAGCAGCAGGGATAGAGATACGCAGTATTTT.

The rearrangement uses TRBV3-1 (or the pseudogene TRBV3-2) and TRBJ1-2; 7 positions agree with TRBD1. This CDR3 has 15 amino acids. Germline CDR1 is LGHDT and CDR2 is YNNKEL (reference sequence). The V segment lost 3 bases and the J segment 4 bases; nucleotides outside the gene matches: 8. CDR3 sequence: CASSQDRDRGYGYTF. DNA of the CDR3: TGTGCCAGCAGCCAGGACCGGGACAGAGGCTATGGCTACACCTTC.

The rearrangement uses TRBV30 and TRBJ2-1, with D tentatively TRBD1 or TRBD2 (5 bases each). V lost 3 bases and J lost 1, with 7 bases in between. Germline lookup yields CDR1 GTSNPN and CDR2 SVGIG (reference sequence). The CDR3 is 13 residues long. The CDR3 DNA is TGTGCCTGGAGGAGGGGTTCCTACAATGAGCAGTTCTTC. Encoded protein: CAWRRGSYNEQFF. The complete variable domain, with remaining parts taken from reference TRBV30 and TRBJ2-1, reads SQTIHQWPATLVQPVGSPLSLECTVEGTSNPNLYWYRQAAGRGLQLLFYSVGIGQISSEVPQNLSASRPQDRQFILSSKKLLLSDSGFYLCAWRRGSYNEQFFGPGTRLTVL.

This chain uses TRBV6-5 with TRBJ1-1; D possibly corresponds to TRBD1 (5 bases). The germline V gene encodes CDR1 MNHEY and CDR2 SVGAGI. The CDR3 is made up of 10 amino acids. V dropped 8 bases and J dropped 5 bases, with 6 bases sitting between them. Here the CDR3 reads CASWGTEAFF. CDR3 bases: TGTGCCAGCTGGGGGACTGAAGCTTTCTTT.